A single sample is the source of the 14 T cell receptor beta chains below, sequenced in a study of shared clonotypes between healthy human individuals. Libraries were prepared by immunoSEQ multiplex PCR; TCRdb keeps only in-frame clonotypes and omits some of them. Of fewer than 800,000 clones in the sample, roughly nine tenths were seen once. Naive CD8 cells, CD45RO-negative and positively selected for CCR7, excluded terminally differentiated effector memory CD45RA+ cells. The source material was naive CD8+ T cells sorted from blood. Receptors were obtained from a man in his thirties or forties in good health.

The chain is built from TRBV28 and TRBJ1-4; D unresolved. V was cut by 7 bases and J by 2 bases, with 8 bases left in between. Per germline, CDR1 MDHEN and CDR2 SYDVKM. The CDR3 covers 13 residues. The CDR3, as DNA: TGTGCCAGCACTGAATTGACTAATGAAAAACTGTTTTTT. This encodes CASTELTNEKLFF.

The CDR3 nucleotides read TGTGCCAGCAGTGCCCGCGATGGGGGCGGCAGACAGCCCCAGCATTTT. Translating it yields CASSARDGGGRQPQHF. This chain connects TRBV2 to TRBJ1-5; maybe TRBD1 (6 bases). The CDR3 loop spans 16 amino acids. CDR1 is SNHLY, CDR2 FYNNEI, per germline. The ends were cut back, 4 bases at V and 7 bases at J, with 20 bases in the middle.

The CDR3 DNA is TGTGCCAGCAGCTTTACAGGGGCTGGCAATCAGCCCCAGCATTTT. Its translation is CASSFTGAGNQPQHF. V is TRBV5-4 and J is TRBJ1-5, with 7 bases lining up with TRBD1. From germline, CDR1 is SGHNT and CDR2 YYREEE (reference sequence). The CDR3 runs 15 residues. V trimming: 2 bases; J trimming: 2 bases; junction bases outside the gene matches: 4.

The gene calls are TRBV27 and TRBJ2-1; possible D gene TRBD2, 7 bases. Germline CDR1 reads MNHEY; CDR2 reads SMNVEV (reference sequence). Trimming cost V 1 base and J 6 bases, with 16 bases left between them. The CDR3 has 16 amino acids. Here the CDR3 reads CASSLFGGRSGNEQFF. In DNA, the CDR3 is TGTGCCAGCAGTTTATTCGGGGGGCGCTCTGGCAATGAGCAGTTCTTC.

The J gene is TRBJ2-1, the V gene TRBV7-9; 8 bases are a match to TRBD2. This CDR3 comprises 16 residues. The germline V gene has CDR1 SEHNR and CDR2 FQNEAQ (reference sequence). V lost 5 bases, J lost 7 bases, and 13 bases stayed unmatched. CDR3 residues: CASSPPGTRGGNEQFF. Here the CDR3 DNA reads TGTGCCAGCAGCCCCCCCGGGACTAGGGGCGGGAATGAGCAGTTCTTC.

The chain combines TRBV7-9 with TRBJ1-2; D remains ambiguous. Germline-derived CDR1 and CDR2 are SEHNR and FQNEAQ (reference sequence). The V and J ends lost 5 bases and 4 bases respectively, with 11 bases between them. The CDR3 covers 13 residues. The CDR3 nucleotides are TGTGCCAGCAGCCCCGGGGAAATCTATGGCTACACCTTC. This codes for CASSPGEIYGYTF.

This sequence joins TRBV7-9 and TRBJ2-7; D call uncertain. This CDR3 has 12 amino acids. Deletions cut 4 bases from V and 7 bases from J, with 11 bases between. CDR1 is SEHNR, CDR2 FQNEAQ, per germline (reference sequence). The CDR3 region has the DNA TGTGCCAGCAGCTCTGGAGCTGGGGAGCAGTACTTC. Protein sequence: CASSSGAGEQYF.

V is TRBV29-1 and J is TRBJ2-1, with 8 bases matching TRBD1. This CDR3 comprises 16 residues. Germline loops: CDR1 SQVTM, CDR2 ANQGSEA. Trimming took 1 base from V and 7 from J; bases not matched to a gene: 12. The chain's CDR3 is CSVEAAGRTGRNEQFF. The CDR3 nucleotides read TGCAGCGTTGAAGCGGCGGGCCGGACAGGGCGGAATGAGCAGTTCTTC.

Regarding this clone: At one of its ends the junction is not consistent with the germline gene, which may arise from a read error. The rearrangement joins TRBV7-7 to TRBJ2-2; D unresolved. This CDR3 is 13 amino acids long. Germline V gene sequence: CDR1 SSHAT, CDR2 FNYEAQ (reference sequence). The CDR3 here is CASSLDPLRELFF. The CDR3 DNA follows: TGTGCTAGCAGCTTAGACCCCCTCCGGGAGCTGTTTTTT.

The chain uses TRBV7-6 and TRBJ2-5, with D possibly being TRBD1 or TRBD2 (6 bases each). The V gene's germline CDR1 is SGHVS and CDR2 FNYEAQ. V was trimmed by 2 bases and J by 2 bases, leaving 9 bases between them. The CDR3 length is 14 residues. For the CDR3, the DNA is TGTGCCAGCAGCTTAACGGGGGCTCAAGAGACCCAGTACTTC. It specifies CASSLTGAQETQYF.

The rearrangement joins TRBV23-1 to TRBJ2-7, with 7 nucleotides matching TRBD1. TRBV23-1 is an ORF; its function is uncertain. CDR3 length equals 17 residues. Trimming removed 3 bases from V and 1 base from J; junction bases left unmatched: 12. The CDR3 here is CASSHQNLLGQSYEQYF. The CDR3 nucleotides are TGCGCCAGCAGTCATCAAAACCTTCTGGGACAGTCCTACGAGCAGTACTTC.

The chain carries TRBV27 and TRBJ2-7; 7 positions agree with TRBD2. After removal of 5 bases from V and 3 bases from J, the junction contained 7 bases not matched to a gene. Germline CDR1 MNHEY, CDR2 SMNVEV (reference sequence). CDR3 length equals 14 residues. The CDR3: CASSPTSTVYEQYF. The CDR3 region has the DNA TGTGCCAGCAGTCCGACTAGCACCGTCTACGAGCAGTACTTC.

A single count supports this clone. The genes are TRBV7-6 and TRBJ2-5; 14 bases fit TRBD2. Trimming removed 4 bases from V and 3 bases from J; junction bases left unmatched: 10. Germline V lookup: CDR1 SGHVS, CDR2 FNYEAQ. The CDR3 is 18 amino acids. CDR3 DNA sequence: TGTGCCAGCAGCTCGGGGACTAGCGGGAGTTTTGGGGAAGAGACCCAGTACTTC. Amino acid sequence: CASSSGTSGSFGEETQYF.

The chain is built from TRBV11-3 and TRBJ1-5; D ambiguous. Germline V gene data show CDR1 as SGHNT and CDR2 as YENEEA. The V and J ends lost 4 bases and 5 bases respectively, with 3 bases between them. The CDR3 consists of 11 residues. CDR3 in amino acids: CASSSDQPQHF. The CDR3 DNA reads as TGTGCCAGCAGCTCGGATCAGCCCCAGCATTTT. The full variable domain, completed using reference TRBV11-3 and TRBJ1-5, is EAGVVQSPRYKIIEKKQPVAFWCNPISGHNTLYWYLQNLGQGPELLIRYENEEAVDDSQLPKDRFSAERLKGVDSTLKIQPAELGDSAVYLCASSSDQPQHFGDGTRLSIL.